This T cell receptor beta chain was retrieved from a study of blood T cell repertoires in COVID-19. The wider study: Both acute and convalescent COVID-19 samples were obtained from the United States, Italy and Spain.

The study drew participants aged roughly 18 to 89 years from 20 to 30 US areas. Produced via immunoSEQ multiplex PCR; TCRdb's table is partial and in-frame only. The table records some 300,000 clones, nearly 90% of them present only once. The CDR3 sequence is 15 residues long. V gave up 4 bases and J gave up 2 bases; unmatched junction bases: 7. Germline lookup yields CDR1 SEHNR and CDR2 FQNEAQ (reference sequence). This receptor was identified in a woman aged 30 to 39 who had recovered from COVID-19. The gene calls are TRBV7-9 and TRBJ2-7; TRBD2 agrees at 8 bases. Sequencing used PBMCs or T cells enriched from blood (not recorded which). CDR3 nucleotide sequence: TGTGCCAGCAGCTGGGCACCGGGACTAGCCTACGAGCAGTACTTC. Translating gives CASSWAPGLAYEQYF.